This record covers a single TCR beta chain. As originally analysed: By means of reference gene primer amplification, nucleated cell counts were estimated. The method was immunoSEQ multiplex PCR; TCRdb's version includes in-frame clones alone and lacks a portion of them. Clone size and V and J calls were adopted from that table, with D and trimming inferred from the DNA. Found here are about 290,000 clones, under 90% of them singletons; the top ten hold roughly 11%. This sample is part of a study of blood T cell repertoires in COVID-19. Per the germline V gene, CDR1 is SEHNR and CDR2 is FQNEAQ (reference sequence). V lost 5 bases, J lost 7 bases, and 11 bases stayed unmatched. This CDR3 spans 14 amino acids. Seattle's enrolled individuals joined amid active infection and were then monitored longitudinally.

The clonotype was recovered from a woman between 25 and 40 years old with COVID-19, enrolled during active disease. Material for sequencing was peripheral blood. This sequence joins TRBV7-9 and TRBJ2-7; TRBD2 matches at 7 bases. This CDR3 is CASSQLWGGLEQYF. As DNA, the CDR3 is TGTGCCAGCAGCCAATTATGGGGGGGATTGGAGCAGTACTTC.